This TCR beta chain is from a study of blood T cells in healthy people across ages. Together with a sample-barcoded 5' primer, a J-beta primer mix was included in a second PCR lasting about 6 to 12 cycles. One entry per CDR3 protein, called by TCRdb with MiXCR from the 5' RACE reads. The sample has approximately 400,000 distinct CDR3 sequences; about 52% are singletons. Germline CDR1 is SNHLY and CDR2 is FYNNEI. The V gene lost 6 bases and the J gene lost 8 bases, with 31 bases spanning the gap. The CDR3 has 18 amino acids. Those donating, healthy Caucasian individuals from Russia, were aged roughly 6 to 95.

Material for sequencing was blood. The genes are TRBV2 and TRBJ1-2; D remains ambiguous. This TCR was recovered from a man between 60 and 75 years old in good health. The CDR3 coding sequence is TGTGCCAGCAGGAACTTCGGAGCGATAAACCCTACTCTGGGAGGCTACACCTTC. It specifies CASRNFGAINPTLGGYTF.